The source of this TCR beta chain is a study of cytomegalovirus exposure and HLA in healthy donors (dated by TCRdb to between 2016 and 2019). In the study overall: In an earlier analysis of approximately 500 of the donors, 276 Gb of sequence data and just under 120 million unique TCR beta sequences from about 180 million T cells were reported. HLA typing covered class I and class II loci at four-digit resolution. In a later analysis, previously published TCR beta repertoires from 666 donors were re-analyzed and high-resolution HLA genotyping was added so that TCR occurrence patterns could be studied. Every discovery cohort repertoire had been produced on one sequencing platform. To predict cytomegalovirus infection status, the study brought together high-throughput TCR immunosequencing, statistical association of individual TCRs with disease status, and machine learning. Five DR-DQ haplotypes were treated as single units for association and clustering because of strong linkage in the cohort. Typing coverage varied by locus: 629-630 donors for A, B, C, DRB1 and DQB1; 522 for DQA1; about 570 for DPA1; about 450 for DPB1. The study aimed to test whether cataloging public T cell receptors could reveal signatures of past pathogen exposure. To decide whether each TCR beta V gene segment behaved as functional or pseudogenic, an earlier analysis of some 600 of the donors relied on high-throughput TCR beta sequencing. Rather than drawing on any new phenotypic data, the later analysis identified candidate immune exposures from TCR beta sequences and the way those sequences occurred across donors. On average, around 240,000 unique TCR beta nucleotide sequences were sequenced per donor among some 420 genotyped donors of the cohort, with 15% to 20% of those sequences being non-productive. Genome-wide SNP genotypes for about three fifths of the 666 donors were used in a later genetic analysis, which treated that subset as a discovery cohort. Besides the first cohort of 666 subjects, a separate validation cohort made up of some 110 different subjects was used. The study used immunosequencing to profile the T cell repertoires of more than 650 subjects and linked those repertoires to cytomegalovirus serostatus. Of the roughly 400 genotyped donors, 65% to 90% fell in the genetic ancestry cluster associated with self-reported Caucasian donors. Donor age, sex, ethnicity and CMV serostatus were compiled together with the repertoire data. Approximately 310 gigabases of sequencing data and approximately 85 million unique TCR sequences were included in an early release covering 550 to 650 HLA-typed donors. What the work shows at the level of the full study, not this receptor alone: The study gave a list of 150 to 200 TCR beta chains associated with cytomegalovirus. A cluster of highly shared sequence variants was judged likely to be a technical artifact of the sequencing pipeline. According to a later analysis, most CMV-associated TCR beta chains appeared to be HLA-restricted, and the HLA associations seemed to be driven largely by CMV exposure. Broadly in line with IMGT annotations, most TCR beta V segments showed up in productive rearrangements about 87% or about 30% of the time in an earlier analysis of several hundred of the donors. Some IMGT-functional V segments, including TRBV6-2 and TRBV6-3, could not be told apart with the 87-base-pair reads, so those segments were excluded. Cytomegalovirus status was reported to be diagnosed by the classifier with high specificity and sensitivity in both the original and validation cohorts. Because counts were too low, roughly 18 rarely observed V segments, including chromosome 9 orphons, were left out of the earlier analysis of 500 to 650 of the donors. Only TCR beta chains were sequenced in this cohort, and the absence of alpha or paired-chain data limited detectable features. In a later analysis, HLA-associated TCR beta chains showed more clonal expansion and lower generation probabilities than non-associated chains that were equally common. Sequencing depth was assumed to be roughly uniform across donors in the presence/absence analyses, though that assumption may not hold. When HLA alleles, especially DR and DQ, strongly co-occurred, TCR associations were difficult to assign to individual alleles. CMV serostatus was the only immune exposure information available for the cohort. A later genetic analysis reported fewer N-insertions in productive TCRs among donors in an Asian-associated ancestry cluster than the roughly 640-donor mean. In vitro tests confirmed that a few of the cytomegalovirus-associated TCR beta chains recognize cytomegalovirus antigens. According to a later analysis, TCR association rates differed among HLA loci, with DRB1 alleles showing the most associated TCRs and HLA-C alleles showing the fewest. According to a later analysis, parvovirus B19, influenza, CMV and Epstein-Barr virus appeared linked to several top co-occurrence clusters. Across donors, most TCR sequences were observed very rarely, whereas some public TCRs were present in many individuals. In a later analysis, some 17,000 TCR beta sequences were associated with specific HLA alleles at a false discovery rate of 0.05. A further reported finding was that TCR beta sequences accurately predicted the HLA-A and HLA-B alleles for most subjects in the first cohort. HLA typing was unavailable for some donors at each locus, so association tests used only the typed subset. In a later genetic analysis, a missense DCLRE1C variant was associated with V-gene and J-gene trimming of TCR beta chains, and the association was replicated in an independent cohort. According to the authors, the approach could potentially be generalized to other disease states and immunological phenotypes. Correlated functional status among segregating V segments might reflect linkage disequilibrium, but an unknown experimental factor could not be ruled out.

After removal of 4 bases from V and 7 bases from J, the junction retains 7 bases not matched to a gene. CDR1 MGHDK and CDR2 SYGVNS are derived from the germline V gene. From the cysteine up to the phenylalanine, the CDR3 has a length of 16 residues. Only CDR3 DNA remains: 48 bases, in frame from the first base. Of note for this clone: Its antigen is unknown. No base quality information exists; no much larger clone differs at one position.

In total, about 650 healthy bone marrow donors made up the cohort. At the time of sampling, all cohort members were nominally healthy, though unrecorded immune exposures were likely present. The donor was CMV seronegative and belonged to the group of 380 or so seronegative cohort members. Every donor gave a peripheral blood sample, and the peripheral blood mononuclear cells from that sample were used for TCR beta sequencing. The Qiagen DNeasy Blood Extraction Kit was used to extract genomic DNA from the blood cell samples. Library preparation was by the immunoSEQ multiplex PCR assay. For the multiplex PCR, a mixture combining 60 forward primers for TCR Vbeta segments and 13 reverse primers for TCR Jbeta segments was used. Amplification of the CDR3 region of rearranged TCR beta genes was performed with a multiplex PCR assay on genomic DNA. Amplified TCR beta libraries were sequenced as 87-base-pair reads on the Illumina HiSeq System. On the authors' methods: In a later analysis, 70 million to 95 million unique TCR beta chains were counted across the approximately 670 repertoires, and approximately 11 million of these chains were shared by at least two donors. Raw reads were error-corrected and collapsed into unique sequences with a nearest-neighbor algorithm that merged closely related sequences to remove PCR and sequencing errors. To assign V, D and J gene segments, CDR3 sequences were aligned to IMGT reference sequences. For a sequence to be retained, a match of at least six nucleotides was required to both a V gene segment and a J gene segment. A rearrangement was called productive if the CDR3 had no stop codons and remained in frame with V and J, and every other rearrangement was called non-productive. CDR3 was defined according to IMGT convention as the region running from the second conserved V-encoded cysteine to the conserved J-encoded phenylalanine. Sequences without an unambiguous match to a single V gene segment were excluded from the earlier analysis of several hundred of the donors. An earlier analysis of roughly 590 of the donors called V segments functional above 56.7% productive rearrangements and segregating when the between-donor standard deviation exceeded 5%. A statistical classification framework was developed to diagnose cytomegalovirus status using the catalog of TCR beta chain sequences. A later analysis assigned V and J genes by comparing TCR nucleotide sequences with IMGT/GENE-DB human TR gene sequences. In a later analysis, CDR3 sequences and most-parsimonious VDJ recombination scenarios were assigned using the TCRdist pipeline. A later analysis defined each TCR beta chain by its CDR3 amino acid sequence plus V-gene family, and excluded reads lacking a unique V-gene family. A later analysis removed nearly 600 highly shared, low-generation-probability nucleotide sequences to deal with suspected cross-contamination and a sequencing artifact. In a later analysis, a clonal expansion index was calculated for each public chain from normalized within-repertoire ranks of inferred template counts. Generation probabilities in a later analysis came from a VDJ recombination model fitted to out-of-frame rearrangements, and those results were checked against IGoR. In a later analysis, TCR-TCR, TCR-HLA and TCR-CMV co-occurrence was scored with hypergeometric tests, and a repertoire-size bias correction was applied to TCR pairs. In a later analysis, false discovery rates were estimated by permuting HLA or CMV assignments 20 times. A later analysis grouped co-occurring TCRs with DBSCAN, adding TCRdist sequence similarity when clustering within HLA-allele-positive subsets. For co-occurrence clustering, repertoires with fewer than 30,000 or more than 120,000 public chains were excluded, along with four to six repertoires with anomalous nucleotide sharing. Held by TCRdb, this immuneACCESS table contains in-frame sequences only and omits some clones. Under half of the omission traces to an unresolved V gene where checked; the cause of the rest is unknown. V and J calls plus clone size are reproduced from that table; the DNA served to infer D and trimming. This sample gives 150,000 to 200,000 clones in total; over 60% of them show up just once. The top ten clones comprise 0.9% to 1.2% of the sample.

The sequenced material came from PBMCs. This clonotype was sampled from a middle-aged woman in good health and CMV-seronegative. The sequence is built from TRBV25-1 and TRBJ2-1, with 13 bases matching TRBD2. The CDR3 sequence is CASSARLAGGLNEQFF. The DNA sequence is given as TGTGCCAGCAGTGCTCGACTAGCGGGGGGCCTAAATGAGCAGTTCTTC.